This T cell receptor beta chain is from a study of glioma-infiltrating T cells. Unmatched junction bases numbered 4, after V lost 3 bases and J lost 1 base. This CDR3 is 15 amino acids long. Study-wide results and caveats: Gliomas, especially low-grade, showed above-expected tissue-blood divergence; non-neoplastic patients showed below.

Using RNA template, CDR3s of TCR alpha and beta were amplified with iRepertoire arm-PCR. Tissue mRNA or PBMC total RNA, 100-400 ng, went into one-step reverse transcription and amplification. TCRdb passed the multiplex PCR reads through MiXCR, listing each CDR3 protein once. This table holds roughly 190,000 distinct CDR3 sequences, approximately 30% found once. With respect to this clonotype: The antigen remains unidentified.

The sequenced sample consisted of glioma tissue, nonneoplastic brain tissue, or PBMCs (not recorded which). The chain recombines TRBV12-3 or TRBV12-4 with TRBJ2-7; 9 nucleotides agree with TRBD1. This TCR was recovered from a human donor with low-grade glioma or glioblastoma, undergoing nonglioma brain surgery, or in good health (not recorded which). CDR3 in amino acids: CASSLGTGNSYEQYF. The CDR3 bases are TGTGCCAGCAGTTTGGGGACAGGGAATTCCTACGAGCAGTACTTC.